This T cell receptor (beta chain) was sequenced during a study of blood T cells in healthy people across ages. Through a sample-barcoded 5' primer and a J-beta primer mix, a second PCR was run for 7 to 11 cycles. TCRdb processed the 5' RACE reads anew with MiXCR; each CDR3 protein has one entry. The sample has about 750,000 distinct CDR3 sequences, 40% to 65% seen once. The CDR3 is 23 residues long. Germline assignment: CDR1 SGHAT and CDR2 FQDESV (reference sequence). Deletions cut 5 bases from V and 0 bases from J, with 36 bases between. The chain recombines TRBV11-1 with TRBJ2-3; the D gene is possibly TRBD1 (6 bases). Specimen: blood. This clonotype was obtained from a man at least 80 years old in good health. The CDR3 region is CASSPGTSSRILRASNSTDTQYF. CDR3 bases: TGTGCCAGCAGCCCCGGGACATCCTCGCGAATATTACGGGCCTCCAATAGCACAGATACGCAGTATTTT.